The sequence of this TCR beta chain was determined in a study of cytomegalovirus exposure and HLA in healthy donors. Findings of the study overall: After further analysis at a later stage, around 17,000 TCR beta sequences were associated with HLA alleles at 0.05 false discovery rate. Earlier analysis yielded a pattern in which most TCR beta V segments were productive about 90% or about 30% of the time. A few CMV-associated chains were confirmed in vitro to be specific for CMV antigens. Serostatus for CMV was the only available immune exposure information.

Germline-derived CDR1 and CDR2 are SNHLY and FYNNEI. This CDR3 contains 19 residues. Amplification used 60 Vbeta primers and 13 Jbeta primers. Sequencing was performed with immunoSEQ multiplex PCR; in TCRdb, only in-frame clones are kept and a portion is missing. The sample yields about 98,000 clones, about 81% seen once. On this clone itself: Its antigen is unidentified. An end of the junction differs from the germline gene, which may be a read error. Other DNA variants within this sample encode the same CDR3.

The V gene is TRBV2, the J gene TRBJ2-3; 10 nucleotides align to TRBD2. The sequence was obtained from a middle-aged man in good health and CMV-seronegative. The sequenced material came from PBMCs. CDR3 DNA: TGCGCCAGCCGGTCGGCTAGCGGGGGCAGATTTACCGGCACAGATACGCAGTATTTT. Translation: CASRSASGGRFTGTDTQYF.